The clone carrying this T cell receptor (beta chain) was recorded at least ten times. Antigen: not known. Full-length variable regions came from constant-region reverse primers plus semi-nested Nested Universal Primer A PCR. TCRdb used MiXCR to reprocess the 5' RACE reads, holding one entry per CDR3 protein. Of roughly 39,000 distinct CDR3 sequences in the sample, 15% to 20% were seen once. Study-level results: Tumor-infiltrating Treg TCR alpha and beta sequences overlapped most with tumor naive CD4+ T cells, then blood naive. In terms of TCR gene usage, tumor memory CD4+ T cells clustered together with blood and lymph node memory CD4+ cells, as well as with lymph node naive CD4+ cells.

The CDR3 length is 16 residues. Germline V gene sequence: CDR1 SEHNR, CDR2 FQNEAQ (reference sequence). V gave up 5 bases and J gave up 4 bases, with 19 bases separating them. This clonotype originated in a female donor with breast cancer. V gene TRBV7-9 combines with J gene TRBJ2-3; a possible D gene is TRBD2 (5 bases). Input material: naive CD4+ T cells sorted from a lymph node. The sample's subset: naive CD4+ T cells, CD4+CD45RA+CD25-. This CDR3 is CASSPSGGGQSDTQYF. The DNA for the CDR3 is TGTGCCAGCAGCCCCTCCGGAGGCGGGCAGTCAGATACGCAGTATTTT.